These 2 T cell receptor beta chains were sequenced from one sample in a study of PD-L1 blockade in urothelial cancer. Time point in this sample: pretreatment peripheral blood. Sequencing was performed with immunoSEQ multiplex PCR; in TCRdb, only in-frame clones are kept and a portion is missing. The table lists approximately 100,000 clones, 70% to 90% of them singletons, with 0.97% in the top ten. Sequenced material: PBMCs, taken around atezolizumab (anti-PD-L1) treatment. These receptors came from a woman of 80 years or more with urothelial cancer.

This clone was counted a single time. The chain carries TRBV5-1 and TRBJ2-3; TRBD2 is a possible D gene (6 bases). V lost 3 bases and J lost 2, with 13 bases in between. CDR1 SGHRS and CDR2 YFSETQ come from the germline V gene. The length of the CDR3 is 15 residues. DNA for the CDR3: TGCGCCAGCAGCTCGACTAGAGGATTCACAGATACGCAGTATTTT. Its translation: CASSSTRGFTDTQYF.

The CDR3 coding sequence is TGTGCCAGCAGCTTAGCGACTCGTAATGAGCAGTTCTTC. Its translation: CASSLATRNEQFF. The genes are TRBV7-2 and TRBJ2-1, with D unresolved. The V end was cut by 0 bases, the J end by 7 bases, with 7 bases between. CDR3 length: 13 amino acids. In germline, CDR1 is SGHTA, CDR2 FQGNSA.